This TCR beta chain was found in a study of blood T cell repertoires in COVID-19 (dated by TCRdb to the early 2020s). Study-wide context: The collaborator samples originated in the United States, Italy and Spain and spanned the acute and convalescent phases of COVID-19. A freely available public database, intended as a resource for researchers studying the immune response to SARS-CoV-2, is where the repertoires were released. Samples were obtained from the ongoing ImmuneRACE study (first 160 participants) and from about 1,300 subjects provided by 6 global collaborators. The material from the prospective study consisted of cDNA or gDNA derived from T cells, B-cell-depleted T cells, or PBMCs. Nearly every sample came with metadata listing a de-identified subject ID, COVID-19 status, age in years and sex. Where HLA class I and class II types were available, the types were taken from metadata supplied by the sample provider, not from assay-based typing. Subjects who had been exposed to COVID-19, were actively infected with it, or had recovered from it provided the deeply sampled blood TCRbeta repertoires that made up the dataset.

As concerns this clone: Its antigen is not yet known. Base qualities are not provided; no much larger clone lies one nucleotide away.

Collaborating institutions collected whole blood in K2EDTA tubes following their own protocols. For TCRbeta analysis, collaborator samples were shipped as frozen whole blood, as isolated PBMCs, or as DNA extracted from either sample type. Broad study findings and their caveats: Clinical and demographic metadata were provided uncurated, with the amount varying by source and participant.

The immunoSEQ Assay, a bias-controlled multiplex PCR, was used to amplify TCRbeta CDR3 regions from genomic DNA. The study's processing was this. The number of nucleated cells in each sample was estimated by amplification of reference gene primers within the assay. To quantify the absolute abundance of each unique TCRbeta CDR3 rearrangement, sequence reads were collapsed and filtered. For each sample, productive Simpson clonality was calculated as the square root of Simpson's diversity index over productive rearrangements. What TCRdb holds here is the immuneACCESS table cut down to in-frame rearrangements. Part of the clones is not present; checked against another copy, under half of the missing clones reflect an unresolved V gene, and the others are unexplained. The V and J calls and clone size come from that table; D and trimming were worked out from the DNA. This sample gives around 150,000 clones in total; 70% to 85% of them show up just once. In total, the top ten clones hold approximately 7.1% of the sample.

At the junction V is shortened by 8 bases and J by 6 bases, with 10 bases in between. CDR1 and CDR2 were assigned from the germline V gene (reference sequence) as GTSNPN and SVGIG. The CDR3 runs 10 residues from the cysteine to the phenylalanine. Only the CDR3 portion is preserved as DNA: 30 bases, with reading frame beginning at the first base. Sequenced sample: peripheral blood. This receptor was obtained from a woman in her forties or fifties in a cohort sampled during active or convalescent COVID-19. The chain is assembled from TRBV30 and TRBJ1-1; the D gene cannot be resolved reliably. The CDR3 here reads CALDSPEAFF. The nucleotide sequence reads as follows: TGTGCCCTTGATAGCCCTGAAGCTTTCTTT.